This T cell receptor beta chain was sequenced for a study of beta chain features in type 1 diabetes. This clone was observed a handful of times. The study reverse transcribed the entire isolated RNA, so it sequenced expressed TCRB transcripts. Repertoires were generated with immunoSEQ multiplex PCR, while TCRdb's copy carries only in-frame clones and drops some. The sample lists some 500,000 clones, roughly 11% occurring once. The material sequenced was naive CD4+ T cells from blood. The receptor was isolated from a young woman in good health.

The CDR3 DNA reads as TGCAGTGCTAGCCAAAACTACGAGCAGTACTTC. Translated, it gives CSASQNYEQYF. The chain combines TRBV20-1 with TRBJ2-7, with unresolved D. V lost 3 bases and J 3 bases, leaving 6 bases between the germline ends. This CDR3 spans 11 amino acids. Germline CDR1 reads DFQATT; CDR2 reads SNEGSKA (reference sequence).